This TCR beta chain derives from a study of blood T cell repertoires in COVID-19. Study-level information: From the United States, Italy and Spain came samples of acute and convalescent COVID-19. T cells, B-cell-depleted T cells, or PBMCs provided the cDNA or gDNA that served as material.

In the source study's methods: Reference gene primer amplification yielded estimated nucleated cell counts. Measured with immunoSEQ multiplex PCR; TCRdb has only the in-frame clones, and not every one. That table furnishes V, J and clone size, whereas the DNA furnished D and trimming. The sample records about 110,000 clones, 70% to 90% being singletons. Per germline, CDR1 SGHNT and CDR2 YYREEE (reference sequence). The CDR3 contains 19 residues. The junction had 13 bases not matched to a gene; V was cut back by 2 bases and J by 0 bases. V gene TRBV5-4 combines with J gene TRBJ2-3; 9 nucleotides match TRBD2. The TCR sequence derives from a woman aged 50 to 60 with acute or convalescent COVID-19. Sequencing input: peripheral blood. The CDR3 bases are TGTGCCAGCAGCTTTAGGGGGCAGACTAGCGGAACTAGCACAGATACGCAGTATTTT. Its protein product is CASSFRGQTSGTSTDTQYF.